These 30 T cell receptor beta chains share one sample of origin, sequenced in a study of shared clonotypes between healthy human individuals. This table comes from immunoSEQ multiplex PCR, and its TCRdb copy is limited to in-frame clones, with some not included. The data show roughly 2.2 million clones, with 85% to 95% seen just once and around 0.35% held by the top ten. Sequencing used naive CD4+ T cells from PBMCs. Documented subset: CD45RA+ positively selected. These receptors came from a man aged 18 to 29 in good health. Some clones in this sample may be carry-over from other donors' samples.

This chain links TRBV27 with TRBJ2-7, with D possibly TRBD2 on 6 matching bases. This CDR3 contains 12 residues. Germline CDR1 is MNHEY and CDR2 is SMNVEV (reference sequence). The V end lost 6 bases, the J end lost 3 bases, and 9 bases lay between the germline ends. The CDR3 protein is CASSGGFYEQYF. The DNA of the CDR3 is TGTGCCAGCAGCGGGGGATTCTACGAGCAGTACTTC.

The chain uses TRBV6-1 and TRBJ1-4, with D unresolved. The CDR3 is 14 residues long. The germline gives CDR1 MNHNS, CDR2 SASEGT. V dropped 6 bases and J dropped 8 bases, with 16 bases sitting between them. CDR3 sequence: CASSPTDRAEKLFF. CDR3 in DNA: TGTGCCAGCAGCCCCACGGACCGGGCCGAAAAACTGTTTTTT.

This chain joins TRBV7-9 and TRBJ1-6; 9 bases map to TRBD1. Per the germline V gene, CDR1 is SEHNR and CDR2 is FQNEAQ (reference sequence). V lost 4 bases to trimming and J lost 10 bases; unmatched junction nucleotides: 11. The CDR3 consists of 16 residues. The CDR3 protein is CASSSPTGGIGSPLHF. DNA of the CDR3: TGTGCCAGCAGCTCGCCTACAGGGGGCATAGGATCACCCCTCCACTTT. Drawing the rest from reference TRBV7-9 and TRBJ1-6, the complete variable domain is DTGVSQNPRHKITKRGQNVTFRCDPISEHNRLYWYRQTLGQGPEFLTYFQNEAQLEKSRLLSDRFSAERPKGSFSTLEIQRTEQGDSAMYLCASSSPTGGIGSPLHFGNGTRLTVT.

A remark on this clone: The same CDR3 can be traced to other DNA sequences in this sample. The chain couples TRBV19 to TRBJ1-2; no clear D. This CDR3 spans 14 amino acids. CDR1 and CDR2 (germline): LNHDA, SQIVND (reference sequence). V was clipped by 1 base and J by 4 bases, with 10 bases between them. The CDR3 nucleotides read TGTGCCAGTAGTATAGGGCCCGCGGGCTATGGCTACACCTTC. As protein: CASSIGPAGYGYTF.

The chain links TRBV27 to TRBJ2-7; 11 nucleotides line up with TRBD1. Germline-derived CDR1 and CDR2 are MNHEY and SMNVEV (reference sequence). CDR3 length equals 19 residues. Trimming took 2 bases from V and 3 from J; bases not matched to a gene: 15. CDR3 nucleotides: TGTGCCAGCAGTTTAGTGTCTGGGTTCGGACAGGGGGCCGGCTACGAGCAGTACTTC. It codes for CASSLVSGFGQGAGYEQYF.

DNA of the CDR3: TGCAGCGTTGAGAAGACTAGCGGGAGCCACTTAAATGAGCAGTTCTTC. This sequence encodes CSVEKTSGSHLNEQFF. The chain is built from TRBV29-1 and TRBJ2-1; 12 bases agree with TRBD2. This CDR3 spans 16 amino acids. CDR1 and CDR2 from the germline V gene are SQVTM and ANQGSEA. V was clipped by 3 bases and J by 7 bases; unmatched bases: 10.

The chain employs TRBV2 and TRBJ2-5, with D tentatively TRBD2 (6 bases). Between the trimmed V and J ends, which lost 4 bases and 2 bases, there was a span of 17 bases. Germline loops: CDR1 SNHLY, CDR2 FYNNEI. The CDR3 has 16 amino acids. CDR3 nucleotides: TGTGCCAGCAGTGTAAGGACTACGGGCTCTCAAGAGACCCAGTACTTC. Its protein is CASSVRTTGSQETQYF.

The chain carries TRBV28 and TRBJ1-4; D unresolved. CDR3 size: 17 residues. From germline, CDR1 is MDHEN and CDR2 SYDVKM. V dropped 1 base and J dropped 3 bases, with 15 bases sitting between them. The CDR3 spells CASSLSLRHGANEKLFF. The CDR3 bases are TGTGCCAGCAGTTTATCCCTCCGACACGGAGCTAATGAAAAACTGTTTTTT.

This chain links TRBV5-4 with TRBJ2-5; no clear D gene. Germline V gene sequence: CDR1 SGHNT, CDR2 YYREEE (reference sequence). The CDR3 loop spans 13 amino acids. Trimming pared 0 bases from V and 5 bases from J, leaving 8 bases between. The DNA of the CDR3 is TGTGCCAGCAGCTTGGACAGTATGGAGACCCAGTACTTC. It is translated as CASSLDSMETQYF.

This sequence joins TRBV5-5 and TRBJ1-4, with D possibly being TRBD1 (5 bases). The CDR3 has 14 residues. Germline V gene sequence: CDR1 SGHKS, CDR2 YYEKEE (reference sequence). V was trimmed by 0 bases and J by 8 bases, leaving 11 bases between them. The CDR3 is CASSLDMGREKLFF. The CDR3 DNA reads as TGTGCCAGCAGCTTGGACATGGGGCGGGAAAAACTGTTTTTT.

The rearrangement uses TRBV7-2 and TRBJ1-2, with TRBD1 matching 7 bases. The CDR3 runs to 15 residues. After removal of 6 bases from V and 6 bases from J, the junction contained 13 bases not matched to a gene. Germline CDR1 reads SGHTA; CDR2 reads FQGNSA. CDR3 coding DNA: TGTGCCAGCAGAGAGACAGGGTACGATTATCATGGCTACACCTTC. It encodes CASRETGYDYHGYTF.

This clone has a single count. The CDR3 sequence is CASSPARASNEKLFF. The DNA of the CDR3 is TGTGCCAGCAGCCCTGCTAGGGCTTCTAATGAAAAACTGTTTTTT. The chain couples TRBV7-8 to TRBJ1-4; D unresolved. Per the germline V gene, CDR1 is SGHVS and CDR2 is FQNEAQ. The V gene lost 5 bases and the J gene lost 3 bases, with 13 bases spanning the gap. The CDR3 loop spans 15 amino acids.

The chain recombines TRBV6-1 with TRBJ2-4; D is uncertain. The CDR3 is made up of 12 amino acids. The germline V gene has CDR1 MNHNS and CDR2 SASEGT. V dropped 9 bases and J dropped 4 bases, with 10 bases sitting between them. DNA for the CDR3: TGTGCCAGTAGCCGTGGGAAAAACATTCAGTACTTC. Protein: CASSRGKNIQYF.

To note about this clone: The identical CDR3 is also encoded by other nucleotide sequences in the sample. The rearrangement uses TRBV7-6 and TRBJ2-5, with 14 bases aligning to TRBD2. The CDR3 runs 16 residues. Losses at the gene ends were 3 bases for V and 2 bases for J; bases not matched to a gene: 2. Germline V lookup: CDR1 SGHVS, CDR2 FNYEAQ. CDR3 in amino acids: CASSFGLAGGQETQYF. For the CDR3, the DNA is TGTGCCAGCAGCTTTGGACTAGCGGGAGGACAAGAGACCCAGTACTTC.

V gene TRBV15 combines with J gene TRBJ2-1; no definite D call. From germline, CDR1 is LNHNV and CDR2 YYDKDF (reference sequence). V shed 0 bases and J shed 4 bases, with 10 bases lying between them. The CDR3 runs to 15 residues. The CDR3 sequence: CATSRDLGIYNEQFF. CDR3 bases: TGTGCCACCAGCAGAGATTTGGGCATTTACAATGAGCAGTTCTTC.

V gene TRBV7-9 combines with J gene TRBJ1-2; a possible D gene is TRBD1 (6 bases). The length of the CDR3 is 16 residues. V lost 1 base and J 1 base, leaving 13 bases between the germline ends. The germline gives CDR1 SEHNR, CDR2 FQNEAQ (reference sequence). The CDR3 nucleotides read TGTGCCAGCAGCTTAGACCGACAGGTTTATAACTATGGCTACACCTTC. Translating it yields CASSLDRQVYNYGYTF.

The V and J genes are TRBV21-1 and TRBJ2-2; the D call of TRBD2 is as the table states it, not checked on the DNA. TRBV21-1 is a pseudogene segment. The CDR3 sequence is 17 residues long. The CDR3 is CASSRGLAGERTGELFF. CDR3 DNA sequence: TGTGCCAGCAGCCGCGGACTAGCGGGAGAAAGGACCGGGGAGCTGTTTTTT.

For this clone: Distinct nucleotide sequences in the sample also encode this CDR3. The CDR3: CASSLAGDTQYF. The CDR3 DNA reads as TGTGCCAGCAGTTTAGCGGGAGATACGCAGTATTTT. This rearrangement joins TRBV5-4 to TRBJ2-3, with TRBD2 matching over 7 bases. The V and J ends lost 5 bases and 5 bases, in that order; junction bases with no gene match: 2. This CDR3 has 12 amino acids. CDR1 and CDR2 from the germline V gene are SGHNT and YYREEE (reference sequence).

The table lists this clone with a count of one. The V gene is TRBV7-3, the J gene TRBJ2-1; TRBD1 aligns across 8 bases. The germline CDR1 and CDR2 sequences are SGHTA and FQGTGA. The CDR3 contains 15 residues. The trim removed 3 bases at V and 6 bases at J, leaving 7 bases unmatched. CDR3 DNA: TGTGCCAGCAGCTTCTCAGGACAGGGTTTCAATGAGCAGTTCTTC. It yields the protein CASSFSGQGFNEQFF.

There are a few counts of this clone. The chain joins TRBV7-2 to TRBJ2-1; the D is unclear. There are 14 residues in the CDR3. CDR1 and CDR2 from the germline V gene are SGHTA and FQGNSA. V lost 6 bases and J 6 bases, leaving 15 bases between the germline ends. CDR3 protein: CASRNPSDRNEQFF. CDR3 DNA: TGTGCCAGCAGGAACCCCTCAGACCGCAATGAGCAGTTCTTC.

The chain combines TRBV5-6 with TRBJ2-3; no clear D. CDR1 is SGHDT, CDR2 YYEEEE, per germline. This CDR3 is built from 15 residues. Trimming stripped 1 base from V and 0 bases from J, with 9 bases between. CDR3 loop: CASSLIGSSTDTQYF. The CDR3 DNA follows: TGTGCCAGCAGCTTGATTGGTTCTAGCACAGATACGCAGTATTTT.

The chain combines TRBV11-2 with TRBJ1-3; 7 bases are shared with TRBD1. J was trimmed by 0 bases and V by 5 bases; bases with no gene match: 4. Germline V gives CDR1 SGHAT, CDR2 FQNNGV. This CDR3 spans 15 amino acids. CDR3 residues: CASSLTGVSGNTIYF. DNA of the CDR3: TGTGCCAGCAGCCTTACAGGGGTCTCTGGAAACACCATATATTTT.

Worth noting for this clone: Other DNA sequences within the sample encode an identical CDR3. This chain uses TRBV12-5 with TRBJ2-1; D is ambiguous. The ends were cut back, 2 bases at V and 5 bases at J, with 4 bases in the middle. This CDR3 is built from 12 residues. Germline V gene data show CDR1 as LGHNT and CDR2 as FRNRAP. The CDR3: CASGLSHNEQFF. Written as DNA, the CDR3 is TGTGCTAGTGGTTTGAGCCACAATGAGCAGTTCTTC.

The chain uses TRBV18 and TRBJ2-1; TRBD1 aligns across 7 bases. The junction had 8 bases not matched to a gene; V was cut back by 4 bases and J by 5 bases. Germline CDR1 reads KGHSH; CDR2 reads LQKENI. The CDR3 has 15 amino acids. The DNA of the CDR3 is TGTGCCAGCTCACTTGGAAGGGGGCGACACAATGAGCAGTTCTTC. It encodes CASSLGRGRHNEQFF.

The rearrangement links TRBV28 to TRBJ2-7; perhaps D is TRBD1 or TRBD2 (5 bases each). V gave up 5 bases and J gave up 2 bases, with 16 bases separating them. Looked up from germline, CDR1 is MDHEN and CDR2 is SYDVKM. The CDR3 consists of 15 residues. CDR3 sequence reads: CASSPRRRGAYEQYF. The CDR3 DNA follows: TGTGCCAGCAGTCCGCGGAGACGAGGGGCCTACGAGCAGTACTTC. The full variable domain, with the rest looked up from reference TRBV28 and TRBJ2-7, is DVKVTQSSRYLVKRTGEKVFLECVQDMDHENMFWYRQDPGLGLRLIYFSYDVKMKEKGDIPEGYSVSREKKERFSLILESASTNQTSMYLCASSPRRRGAYEQYFGPGTRLTVT.

Remarks on this clone: Different DNA sequences within this sample yield the same CDR3. The rearrangement links TRBV2 to TRBJ2-1; D is ambiguous. The CDR3 is made up of 11 amino acids. V lost 6 bases to trimming and J lost 7 bases, with 7 bases between them. Germline V gene lookup returns CDR1 SNHLY and CDR2 FYNNEI. CDR3 region: CASSQANEQFF. CDR3 bases: TGTGCCAGCAGCCAGGCTAATGAGCAGTTCTTC.

Remarks on this clone: The junction does not match germline at one end; this may be a read error. This chain connects TRBV5-6 to TRBJ1-3; 7 bases agree with TRBD1. The germline gives CDR1 SGHDT, CDR2 YYEEEE. CDR3 length: 13 amino acids. The CDR3 DNA is TGTGCCAGCACCCGGGACAGAGGAACCACCATATATTTT. Its translation is CASTRDRGTTIYF.

The CDR3 DNA is TGTGCCACCCACAGGGCCGGGGTCACTGAAGCTTTCTTT. Amino acids: CATHRAGVTEAFF. The chain is built from TRBV15 and TRBJ1-1; D is possibly TRBD1 (6 bases). The CDR3 extends over 13 amino acids. The germline CDR1 and CDR2 sequences are LNHNV and YYDKDF (reference sequence). V lost 8 bases and J 4 bases, leaving 14 bases between the germline ends.

The chain couples TRBV5-1 to TRBJ2-1; 9 nucleotides line up with TRBD1. Unmatched junction bases numbered 7, after V lost 1 base and J lost 8 bases. CDR1 and CDR2 from the germline V gene are SGHRS and YFSETQ. The CDR3 totals 15 residues. The CDR3 DNA follows: TGCGCCAGCAGCTTGATGGGACAGGGTAATCATGAGCAGTTCTTC. This gives the protein CASSLMGQGNHEQFF.

The rearrangement uses TRBV28 and TRBJ1-1; D is unresolved. With 6 bases removed from V and 3 bases from J, the gap between germline ends came to 11 bases. Germline V gene lookup returns CDR1 MDHEN and CDR2 SYDVKM. The CDR3 runs 13 residues. CDR3 sequence: CASSFWGDTEAFF. CDR3 in DNA: TGTGCCAGCAGCTTCTGGGGTGACACTGAAGCTTTCTTT. Full variable domain (missing parts from reference TRBV28 and TRBJ1-1): DVKVTQSSRYLVKRTGEKVFLECVQDMDHENMFWYRQDPGLGLRLIYFSYDVKMKEKGDIPEGYSVSREKKERFSLILESASTNQTSMYLCASSFWGDTEAFFGQGTRLTVV.